The clone carrying this TCR beta chain occurred once. What it binds is not known. There were likely unrecorded immune exposures, though donors were nominally healthy when sampled. These data originate in a study of cytomegalovirus exposure and HLA in healthy donors. General observations from the study: A few CMV-associated chains proved CMV antigen-specific in vitro. Across donors, most TCRs were seen rarely, yet some public ones were widespread.

Both 60 Vbeta primers and 13 Jbeta primers went into the PCR. TCRdb's copy holds only in-frame clones and misses some; the assay was immunoSEQ multiplex PCR. Among fewer than 250,000 clones listed, around 67% were seen once. The CDR3 consists of 18 residues. V was clipped by 1 base and J by 8 bases; unmatched bases: 12. Germline values: CDR1 MGHRA, CDR2 YSYEKL. The sample comprised PBMCs. This TCR came from a woman in her 30s in good health and CMV-seropositive. The chain recombines TRBV4-1 with TRBJ2-1; 12 bases are shared with TRBD2. The CDR3 coding sequence is TGCGCCAGCAGCCAAGCGCCAGGGGCTAGCGGGAGGGCAGATGAGCAGTTCTTC. It translates to CASSQAPGASGRADEQFF.